The 27 T cell receptor beta chains below all came from one sample that was sequenced in a study of Tregs in tolerant kidney transplant recipients. Clones were sequenced by immunoSEQ multiplex PCR, and TCRdb holds only the in-frame ones, with some missing. The table records about 94,000 clones, roughly 93% of them present only once. The specimen comprised CD4+ T cells from blood, sampled before the transplant. The origin of the receptors is a human donor who received a combined kidney and bone marrow transplant.

V gene TRBV4-2 combines with J gene TRBJ2-3; 10 positions match TRBD2. Germline V gene lookup returns CDR1 LGHNA and CDR2 YNFKEQ. This CDR3 is built from 16 residues. V gave up 5 bases and J gave up 4 bases; unmatched junction bases: 9. CDR3 loop: CASSSERGGIPDTQYF. The CDR3 DNA sequence: TGTGCCAGCAGCTCAGAGCGGGGGGGTATTCCAGATACGCAGTATTTT.

The rearrangement links TRBV5-1 to TRBJ2-5; 8 bases map to TRBD2. The CDR3 is made up of 18 amino acids. The V gene end was trimmed by 5 bases and the J gene end by 6 bases; junction bases not matched to a gene: 21. Germline CDR1 and CDR2: SGHRS and YFSETQ. CDR3: CASSFGGRSTTGQKTQYF. CDR3 bases: TGCGCCAGCAGTTTCGGCGGGAGGAGCACAACAGGTCAGAAGACCCAGTACTTC.

This sequence joins TRBV14 and TRBJ2-1, with D possibly TRBD2 on 5 matching bases. This CDR3 comprises 14 residues. Germline-derived CDR1 and CDR2 are SGHDN and FVKESK. Trimming took 5 bases from V and 1 from J, leaving 9 bases between them. The CDR3 reads CASSWRPSYNEQFF. The CDR3 region has the DNA TGTGCCAGCAGCTGGAGGCCTTCCTACAATGAGCAGTTCTTC. The full variable domain, its missing parts supplied by reference TRBV14 and TRBJ2-1, is EAGVTQFPSHSVIEKGQTVTLRCDPISGHDNLYWYRRVMGKEIKFLLHFVKESKQDESGMPNNRFLAERTGGTYSTLKVQPAELEDSGVYFCASSWRPSYNEQFFGPGTRLTVL.

This clone has only a few counts. V and J are TRBV6-1 and TRBJ1-4; TRBD1 is a possible D gene (6 bases). The CDR3 is made up of 14 amino acids. Germline values: CDR1 MNHNS, CDR2 SASEGT. Trimming left V 10 bases short and J 7 bases short, with 19 bases between. The CDR3, as DNA: TGTGCCACAGCAAGCGCAGGGGTATTTGAAAAACTGTTTTTT. It codes for CATASAGVFEKLFF.

The rearrangement joins TRBV7-6 to TRBJ2-4; no definite D call. Trimming stripped 1 base from V and 6 bases from J, with 13 bases between. The germline gives CDR1 SGHVS, CDR2 FNYEAQ. The CDR3 has 15 residues. CDR3 region: CASSLGQASRNIQYF. In nucleotides, the CDR3 is TGTGCCAGCAGCTTAGGTCAGGCGTCAAGAAACATTCAGTACTTC.

The chain is built from TRBV5-5 and TRBJ1-2; D remains unclear. The CDR3 is 14 amino acids. V lost 0 bases, J lost 4 bases, and 10 bases lay in between. CDR1 SGHKS and CDR2 YYEKEE come from the germline V gene (reference sequence). Here the CDR3 DNA reads TGTGCCAGCAGCTTGGGGCAGGCGAGCTATGGCTACACCTTC. The encoded protein is CASSLGQASYGYTF. The full variable domain, completed using reference TRBV5-5 and TRBJ1-2, is DAGVTQSPTHLIKTRGQQVTLRCSPISGHKSVSWYQQVLGQGPQFIFQYYEKEERGRGNFPDRFSARQFPNYSSELNVNALLLGDSALYLCASSLGQASYGYTFGSGTRLTVV.

This rearrangement joins TRBV7-7 to TRBJ2-5, with D tentatively TRBD1 (5 bases). CDR1 is SSHAT, CDR2 FNYEAQ, per germline (reference sequence). V was cut by 4 bases and J by 1 base, with 7 bases left in between. The length of the CDR3 is 13 residues. The CDR3 is CASSYDSQETQYF. Here the CDR3 DNA reads TGTGCCAGCAGCTACGACAGCCAAGAGACCCAGTACTTC.

This chain joins TRBV6-5 and TRBJ1-3; a weak D match, TRBD1 (6 bases). This CDR3 is built from 14 residues. Germline CDR1 MNHEY, CDR2 SVGAGI. V was trimmed by 2 bases and J by 2 bases, leaving 7 bases between them. The DNA for the CDR3 is TGTGCCAGCAGTTACCAGGGGCCTGGAAACACCATATATTTT. It specifies CASSYQGPGNTIYF.

This rearrangement joins TRBV7-3 to TRBJ2-1; perhaps TRBD2 as D (5 bases). This CDR3 is 16 amino acids long. Germline CDR1 SGHTA, CDR2 FQGTGA. Trimming took 0 bases from V and 0 from J, leaving 9 bases between them. CDR3 residues: CASSLTSASSYNEQFF. The CDR3, as DNA: TGTGCCAGCAGCTTAACTAGCGCGAGCTCCTACAATGAGCAGTTCTTC.

The rearrangement links TRBV5-1 to TRBJ2-3; 8 bases fit TRBD1. CDR3 size: 15 residues. The germline CDR1 and CDR2 sequences are SGHRS and YFSETQ. The V and J ends lost 8 bases and 2 bases, in that order; junction bases with no gene match: 10. CDR3 amino acids: CASKATGGITDTQYF. CDR3 nucleotides: TGCGCCAGTAAGGCCACAGGGGGTATCACAGATACGCAGTATTTT.

V usage is TRBV9 and J usage is TRBJ1-5, with TRBD1 matching over 9 bases. CDR1 and CDR2 from the germline V gene are SGDLS and YYNGEE. The CDR3 contains 15 residues. Trimming cost V 4 bases and J 4 bases; bases outside gene matches: 6. CDR3 in amino acids: CASSLTGGKNQPQHF. The CDR3 DNA follows: TGTGCCAGCAGCCTGACAGGGGGGAAGAATCAGCCCCAGCATTTT.

For the CDR3, the DNA is TGTGCCTGGAGCGGGGGACAGGGGATCCACGAGCAGTACTTC. Translation: CAWSGGQGIHEQYF. The J gene is TRBJ2-7, the V gene TRBV30; TRBD1 aligns across 10 bases. This CDR3 contains 14 residues. From germline, CDR1 is GTSNPN and CDR2 SVGIG (reference sequence). The J segment lost 5 bases and the V segment lost 3 bases, leaving 7 bases of the junction unmatched.

The V and J genes are TRBV9 and TRBJ2-2, with TRBD1 identical over 11 bases. V gave up 1 base and J gave up 5 bases; unmatched junction bases: 4. CDR1 is SGDLS and CDR2 is YYNGEE in the germline V gene. This CDR3 has 16 amino acids. The CDR3 sequence: CASSVRTGGRTGELFF. The DNA for the CDR3 is TGTGCCAGCAGCGTAAGGACAGGGGGCAGGACCGGGGAGCTGTTTTTT.

This clone was observed a few times. This rearrangement joins TRBV28 to TRBJ2-7, with 12 bases fitting TRBD2. This CDR3 has 13 residues. V lost 7 bases to trimming and J lost 3 bases; unmatched junction nucleotides: 1. Germline CDR1 is MDHEN and CDR2 is SYDVKM. The CDR3 sequence is CASKLAGGYEQYF. DNA for the CDR3: TGTGCCAGCAAACTAGCGGGGGGCTACGAGCAGTACTTC.

The rearrangement uses TRBV5-1 and TRBJ2-7; possibly TRBD2 for D (6 bases). Between the trimmed V and J ends, which lost 1 base and 3 bases, there was a span of 8 bases. The CDR3 is 13 amino acids. The germline gives CDR1 SGHRS, CDR2 YFSETQ. CDR3 in DNA: TGCGCCAGCAGCTTGTTGCGGGGCTACGAGCAGTACTTC. This sequence encodes CASSLLRGYEQYF.

This chain uses TRBV4-3 with TRBJ2-1; tentatively, D is TRBD2 (6 bases). Germline V CDR1 and CDR2: LGHNA, YSLEER. The CDR3 length is 16 residues. V was clipped by 0 bases and J by 4 bases, with 13 bases between them. The CDR3 loop reads CASSQDRASEYNEQFF. Here the CDR3 DNA reads TGCGCCAGCAGCCAAGATCGGGCTAGCGAATACAATGAGCAGTTCTTC.

The table lists this clone with a count of one. This rearrangement joins TRBV6-5 to TRBJ1-6; D is unresolved. The CDR3 consists of 15 residues. Trimming pared 2 bases from V and 10 bases from J, leaving 15 bases between. CDR1 MNHEY and CDR2 SVGAGI come from the germline V gene. The CDR3 protein is CASSYLTGSGSPLHF. For the CDR3, the DNA is TGTGCCAGCAGTTACCTTACGGGGTCGGGCTCACCCCTCCACTTT.

The J gene is TRBJ1-1, the V gene TRBV7-6; D remains unclear. The CDR3 sequence is 13 residues long. The V end was cut by 5 bases, the J end by 1 base, with 8 bases between. Germline CDR1 and CDR2: SGHVS and FNYEAQ. CDR3 in amino acids: CASSRPGNTEAFF. The CDR3 DNA follows: TGTGCCAGCAGCAGACCAGGGAACACTGAAGCTTTCTTT. Filled out from reference TRBV7-6 and TRBJ1-1, the complete variable domain reads GAGVSQSPRYKVTKRGQDVALRCDPISGHVSLYWYRQALGQGPEFLTYFNYEAQQDKSGLPNDRFSAERPEGSISTLTIQRTEQRDSAMYRCASSRPGNTEAFFGQGTRLTVV.

V and J are TRBV27 and TRBJ1-6; perhaps TRBD1 as D (5 bases). Between the trimmed V and J ends, which lost 8 bases and 7 bases, there was a span of 18 bases. This CDR3 region has 15 residues. Germline CDR1 MNHEY, CDR2 SMNVEV (reference sequence). CDR3 region: CASARAGGRNSPLHF. In DNA, the CDR3 is TGTGCCAGCGCCCGCGCGGGGGGGAGGAATTCACCCCTCCACTTT.

This clone was recorded only once. The CDR3: CASSSPDRPNQPQHF. CDR3 nucleotide sequence: TGTGCCAGCAGCTCGCCAGACAGGCCTAATCAGCCCCAGCATTTT. The J gene is TRBJ1-5, the V gene TRBV5-8; weak D call: TRBD1 (6 bases). This CDR3 is built from 15 residues. V shed 3 bases and J shed 4 bases, with 14 bases lying between them. CDR1 and CDR2 (germline): SGHTS, YDEGEE.

This chain uses TRBV18 with TRBJ2-7, with D maybe TRBD2 (5 bases). Germline CDR1 is KGHSH and CDR2 is LQKENI. Trimming shortened V by 0 bases and J by 7 bases, and 19 bases separated the two germline ends. This CDR3 region has 16 residues. In DNA, the CDR3 is TGTGCCAGCTCACCACCGGGCACGCTTCCGTCGGGAGAGCAGTACTTC. Translating it yields CASSPPGTLPSGEQYF.

This chain joins TRBV5-6 and TRBJ1-4, with a weak D call TRBD1 (5 bases). V gave up 5 bases and J gave up 0 bases, with 20 bases separating them. This CDR3 is 18 amino acids long. Germline V gene sequence: CDR1 SGHDT, CDR2 YYEEEE. CDR3 residues: CASRRGYSAPSTNEKLFF. CDR3 DNA: TGTGCCAGCAGACGGGGGTACAGCGCCCCTTCAACTAATGAAAAACTGTTTTTT.

The chain links TRBV5-4 to TRBJ2-1; 11 bases fit TRBD2. CDR3 size: 15 residues. Germline assignment: CDR1 SGHNT and CDR2 YYREEE (reference sequence). Germline trimming cut 3 bases from V and 9 bases from J; bases unmatched to any gene: 8. As DNA, the CDR3 is TGTGCCAGCAGCTCACTGACTAGCGGGGCCGGTGAGCAGTTCTTC. Its translation is CASSSLTSGAGEQFF.

This clone has only one observation. The chain uses TRBV7-2 and TRBJ1-6; 10 positions match TRBD1. Unmatched junction bases numbered 2, after V lost 3 bases and J lost 9 bases. Germline V lookup: CDR1 SGHTA, CDR2 FQGNSA. The length of the CDR3 is 14 residues. The CDR3: CASSFGQGGSPLHF. The CDR3 DNA follows: TGTGCCAGCAGCTTCGGACAGGGGGGTTCACCCCTCCACTTT.

CDR3 residues: CASSKGQGSHSPLHF. The CDR3 DNA reads TGCGCCAGCAGCAAGGGACAGGGGAGTCATTCACCCCTCCACTTT. V is TRBV5-1 and J is TRBJ1-6; 10 bases map to TRBD1. CDR1 and CDR2 from the germline V gene are SGHRS and YFSETQ. With 4 bases clipped from V and 8 bases from J, the junction kept 6 bases outside the gene matches. This CDR3 region has 15 residues.

CDR3: CASSLGTGDEQYF. CDR3 coding DNA: TGTGCCAGCAGCTTAGGAACGGGTGACGAGCAGTACTTC. This sequence joins TRBV7-2 and TRBJ2-7; D gene uncertain. The CDR3 runs to 13 residues. Trimming removed 1 base at V and 5 bases at J, with 9 bases between. In germline, CDR1 is SGHTA, CDR2 FQGNSA.

CDR3 bases: TGCGCCAGCAGCCAAGCACGAGGTACCAGCACAGATACGCAGTATTTT. Translation gives CASSQARGTSTDTQYF. V and J are TRBV4-1 and TRBJ2-3; no reliable D call. The CDR3 loop spans 16 amino acids. Germline CDR1 reads MGHRA; CDR2 reads YSYEKL. Trimming pared 1 base from V and 0 bases from J, leaving 11 bases between.